This TCR beta chain was recorded in a study of preoperative IRX-2 immunotherapy in early breast cancer. Treatment here: preoperative locoregional IRX-2 cytokine immunotherapy. This phase Ib study tested locoregional IRX-2 cytokine immunotherapy given before surgery. The repertoire was sequenced with immunoSEQ multiplex PCR; TCRdb's copy has only in-frame clones and lacks some. The sample lists 24,000 or so clones, 95% seen once, with around 15% in the top ten. This CDR3 is 16 amino acids long. The junction had 8 bases not matched to a gene; V was cut back by 2 bases and J by 5 bases. Per germline, CDR1 MNHNS and CDR2 SASEGT.

This TCR was recovered from a human donor with breast cancer. Specimen: tumor tissue, collected after IRX-2 immunotherapy. This sequence joins TRBV6-1 and TRBJ1-1, with 10 bases aligning to TRBD1. The CDR3 nucleotides read TGTGCCAGCAGTGAACGACAGGGGGCTCTGGGGACTGAAGCTTTCTTT. It yields the protein CASSERQGALGTEAFF.